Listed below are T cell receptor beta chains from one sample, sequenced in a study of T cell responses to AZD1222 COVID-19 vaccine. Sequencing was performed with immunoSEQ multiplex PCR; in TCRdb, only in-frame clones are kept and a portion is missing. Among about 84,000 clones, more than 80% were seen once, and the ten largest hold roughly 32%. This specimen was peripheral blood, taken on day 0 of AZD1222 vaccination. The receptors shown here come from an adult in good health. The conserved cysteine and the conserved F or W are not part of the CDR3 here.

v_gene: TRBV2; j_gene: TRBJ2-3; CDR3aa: ASSAQLLTDTQY
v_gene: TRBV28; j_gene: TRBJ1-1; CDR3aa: ASRNQGAGTEAF
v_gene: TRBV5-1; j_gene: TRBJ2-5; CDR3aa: ASSLRGGETQY
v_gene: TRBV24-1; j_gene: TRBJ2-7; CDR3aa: ATSPRGGYEQY
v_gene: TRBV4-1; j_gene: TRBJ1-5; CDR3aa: ASSQDRWFTSNQPQH
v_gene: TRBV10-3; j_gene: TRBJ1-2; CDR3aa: AISARDSAQRYGYT
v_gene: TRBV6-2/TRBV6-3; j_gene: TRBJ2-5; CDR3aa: ASSPPFGGQETQY
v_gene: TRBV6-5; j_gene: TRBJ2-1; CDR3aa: ASRSGGLYNEQF
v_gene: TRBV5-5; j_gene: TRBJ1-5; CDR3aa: ASSLVGQNNQPQH
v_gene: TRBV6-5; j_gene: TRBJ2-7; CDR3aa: ASRAVTYEQY
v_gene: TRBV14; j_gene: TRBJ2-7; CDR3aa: ASSQIGSYYEQY
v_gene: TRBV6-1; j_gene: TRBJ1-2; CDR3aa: ASSEFSSGQGNYGYT
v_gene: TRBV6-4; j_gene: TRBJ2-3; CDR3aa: ASSRTSGGTDTQY
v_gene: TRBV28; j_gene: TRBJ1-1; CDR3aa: ASSLDRLTEAF
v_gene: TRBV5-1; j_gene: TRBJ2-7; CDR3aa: ASSLAHSGRSTYEQY
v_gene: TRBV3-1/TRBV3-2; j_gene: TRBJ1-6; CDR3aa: ASSQGGSSYNSPLH
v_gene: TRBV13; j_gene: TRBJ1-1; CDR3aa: ASSFGTGDTEAF
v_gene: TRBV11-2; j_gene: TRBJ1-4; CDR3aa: ASSKTTNEKLF
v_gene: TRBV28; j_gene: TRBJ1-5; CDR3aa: ASTYSNQPQH
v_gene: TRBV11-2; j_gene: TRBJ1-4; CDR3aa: ASSLERGSGEKLF
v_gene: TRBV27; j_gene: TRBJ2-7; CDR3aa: ASRLAGAQYEQY
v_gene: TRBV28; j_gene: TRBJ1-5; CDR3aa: ASSLLGKDSNQPQH
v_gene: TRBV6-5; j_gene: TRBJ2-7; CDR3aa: ASSYEREQY
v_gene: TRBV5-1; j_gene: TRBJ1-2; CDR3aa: ASSLGDRAHGYT
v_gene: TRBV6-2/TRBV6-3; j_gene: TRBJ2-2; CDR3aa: ASRYLGTGWPGELF
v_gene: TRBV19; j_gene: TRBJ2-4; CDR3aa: ASRPHYGGAKNIQY
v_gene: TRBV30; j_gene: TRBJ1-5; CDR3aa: AWSPRQGDNQPQH
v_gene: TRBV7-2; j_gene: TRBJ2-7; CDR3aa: ASSPQSGHEQY
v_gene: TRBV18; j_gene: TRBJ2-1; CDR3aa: ASSPLDPGWGDNEQF
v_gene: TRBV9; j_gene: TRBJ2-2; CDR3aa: ASSGGGGELF
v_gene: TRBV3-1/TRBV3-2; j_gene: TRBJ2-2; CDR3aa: ASSRGQGELF
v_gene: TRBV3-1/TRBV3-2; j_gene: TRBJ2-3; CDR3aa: ASSQVYTGTRERYTQY
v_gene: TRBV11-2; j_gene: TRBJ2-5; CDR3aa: ASSLDRVGRREETQY
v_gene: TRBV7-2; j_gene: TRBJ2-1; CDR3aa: ASSLGGGGRSYNEQF
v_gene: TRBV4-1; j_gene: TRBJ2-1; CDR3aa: ASSQVYNEQF
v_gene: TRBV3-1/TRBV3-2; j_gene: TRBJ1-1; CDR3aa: ASSPRSAGMNTEAF
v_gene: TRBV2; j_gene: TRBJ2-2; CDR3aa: ASSEGNTGELF
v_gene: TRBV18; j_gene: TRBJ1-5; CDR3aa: ASREGSGRSNQPQH
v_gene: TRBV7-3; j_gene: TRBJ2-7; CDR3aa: ASRSPGQGYEQY
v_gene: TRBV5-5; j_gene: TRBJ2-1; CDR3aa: ASSLALAGGGNEQF
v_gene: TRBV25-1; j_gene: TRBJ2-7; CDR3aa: ASSQAISYEQY
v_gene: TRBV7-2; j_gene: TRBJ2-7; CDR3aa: ASSLTWQGAYEQY
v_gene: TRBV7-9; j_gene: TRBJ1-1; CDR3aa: ASSLGSGRPNTEAF
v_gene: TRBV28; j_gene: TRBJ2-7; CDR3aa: ASSPWTDSYEQY
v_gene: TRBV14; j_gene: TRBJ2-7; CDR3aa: ASSRPGSYEQY
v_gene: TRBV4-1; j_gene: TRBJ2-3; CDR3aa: ASSQVGGDTQY
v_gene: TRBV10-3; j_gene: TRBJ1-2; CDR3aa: AIMRQGDYGYT
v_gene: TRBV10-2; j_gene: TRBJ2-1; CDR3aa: ASSVSGSNNEQF
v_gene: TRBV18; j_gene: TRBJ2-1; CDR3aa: ASSHTAESSYNEQF
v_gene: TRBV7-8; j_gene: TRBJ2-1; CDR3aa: ASSLVGGPISYNEQF